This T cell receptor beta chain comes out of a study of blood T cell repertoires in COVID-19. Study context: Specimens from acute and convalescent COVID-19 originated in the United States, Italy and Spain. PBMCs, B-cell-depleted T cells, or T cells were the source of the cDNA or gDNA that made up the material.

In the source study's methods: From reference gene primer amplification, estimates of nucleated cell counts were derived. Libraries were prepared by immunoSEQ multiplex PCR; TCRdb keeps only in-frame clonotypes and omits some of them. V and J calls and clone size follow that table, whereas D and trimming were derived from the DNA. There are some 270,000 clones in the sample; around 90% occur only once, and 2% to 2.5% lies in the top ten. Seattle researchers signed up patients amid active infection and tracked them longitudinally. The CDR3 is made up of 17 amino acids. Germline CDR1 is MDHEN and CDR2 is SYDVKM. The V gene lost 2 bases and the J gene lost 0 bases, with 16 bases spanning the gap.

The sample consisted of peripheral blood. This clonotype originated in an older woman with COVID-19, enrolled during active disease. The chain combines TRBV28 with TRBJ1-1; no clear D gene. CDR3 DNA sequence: TGTGCCAGCAGTTTAGTGGCCAGTCACCGCCTGAACACTGAAGCTTTCTTT. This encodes CASSLVASHRLNTEAFF.